The rows below give T cell receptor beta chains drawn from one sample of a study of blood T cells in healthy people across ages. TCRdb re-called the 5' RACE reads through MiXCR, storing one row per CDR3 protein. The profile shows approximately 580,000 distinct CDR3 sequences, nearly 25% of them singletons. This sample was shared with a second study, whose subject was T cells of mothers and their children.

Material for sequencing was blood. These receptors were collected from a boy between 5 and 17 years old in good health. CDR3s include the opening cysteine and the closing phenylalanine or tryptophan. A D gene is named only where the DNA matches it firmly. A clone size is listed for some rows: how often the clone was seen (once, few, many), or a class if it is expanded.

TRBV5-1	TRBJ2-1	TRBD2	-	TGCGCCAGCAGCTCCCGGACTAGCGGGGACAATGAGCAGTTCTTC	CASSSRTSGDNEQFF
TRBV19	TRBJ2-1	-	few	TGTGCCAGTAGTCCTACAGGGCGCATTTCCTACAATGAGCAGTTCTTC	CASSPTGRISYNEQFF
TRBV9	TRBJ2-1	TRBD1	-	TGTGCCAGCAGCGTTCTTTCCGGGACAGGGACCTACAATGAGCAGTTCTTC	CASSVLSGTGTYNEQFF
TRBV7-6	TRBJ2-5	-	few	TGTGCCAGCAGCTTGGCTAGCGGAGGGGGGGTAGGAGAGACCCAGTACTTC	CASSLASGGGVGETQYF
TRBV12-3/TRBV12-4	TRBJ2-7	TRBD1	few	TGTGCCAGCAGTCTCCCCGGGACAGGGAATCACGAGCAGTACTTC	CASSLPGTGNHEQYF
TRBV29-1	TRBJ1-1	TRBD1	few	TGCAGCGCAACGGACAGGGGGCCGGACACTGAAGCTTTCTTT	CSATDRGPDTEAFF
TRBV7-8	TRBJ2-1	-	few	TGTGCCAGCAGCGCCCCAGTCTACAATGAGCAGTTCTTC	CASSAPVYNEQFF
TRBV7-9	TRBJ1-5	-	few	TGTGCCAGCAGCAAAGACAACAACCCAAATCAGCCCCAGCATTTT	CASSKDNNPNQPQHF
TRBV12-3/TRBV12-4	TRBJ2-3	-	-	TGTGCCAGCAGCCTAGCGTGGAACCCGCAGTATTTT	CASSLAWNPQYF
TRBV28	TRBJ2-5	-	few	TGTGCCAGCAGTTTAACCATTACGACACGAGAGACCCAGTACTTC	CASSLTITTRETQYF
TRBV21-1	TRBJ2-7	-	-	TGTGCCAGCAGCAAAGCCCGAACACAGGGGGCTGAATCCTACGAGCAGTACTTC	CASSKARTQGAESYEQYF
TRBV24-1	TRBJ2-1	TRBD1	-	TGTGCCACCAGCCCCGGGACAGTGACGAATGAGCAGTTCTTC	CATSPGTVTNEQFF
TRBV28	TRBJ2-6	-	many	TGTGCCAGCACCCAACTTCCTCCCTTCTCTGGGGCCAACGTCCTGACTTTC	CASTQLPPFSGANVLTF
TRBV6-5	TRBJ1-2	-	few	TGTGCCAGCAGTTACTCTGGACAGCTCTCCTACTATGGCTACACCTTC	CASSYSGQLSYYGYTF
TRBV20-1	TRBJ2-6	-	-	TGCAGTGCTAGAGATTCTCGTGGCGGACTCTCTGGGGCCAACGTCCTGACTTTC	CSARDSRGGLSGANVLTF
TRBV5-1	TRBJ2-7	TRBD1	-	TGCGCCAGCAGCTTGGCAGGGACAGGGAGCTCACGGAAGCAGTACTTC	CASSLAGTGSSRKQYF
TRBV20-1	TRBJ2-1	-	-	TGCAGTGCTAAGGGGTTCAGCGGAGAGCTCAATGAGCAGTTCTTC	CSAKGFSGELNEQFF
TRBV6-2/TRBV6-3	TRBJ2-7	TRBD2	many	TGTGCCAGCAGCGGATATAGCGGGAGTGACGAGCAGTACTTC	CASSGYSGSDEQYF
TRBV9	TRBJ2-3	-	many	TGTGCCAGCAGCGTAGAAGCAGGGCGAACAGATACGCAGTATTTT	CASSVEAGRTDTQYF
TRBV25-1	TRBJ1-2	-	-	TGTGCCAGCAGACGCGGGCACTATGGCTACACCTTC	CASRRGHYGYTF
TRBV20-1	TRBJ2-1	TRBD1	few	TGCAGTGCTAGAGATCTAGAGGGGGCCCCGACTACCTCGACATACAATGAGCAGTTCTTC	CSARDLEGAPTTSTYNEQFF
TRBV7-2	TRBJ2-4	TRBD1	few	TGTGCCAGCAGCCCTTGGACAGGGGGCATTCAGTACTTC	CASSPWTGGIQYF
TRBV7-8	TRBJ1-2	TRBD1	-	TGTGCCAGCAGCCATGGACAGGTCGATGGCTACACCTTC	CASSHGQVDGYTF
TRBV2	TRBJ2-4	-	-	TGTGCCAGCAGCCCATCCGTTAGCCTCACCGGCAAAAACATTCAGTACTTC	CASSPSVSLTGKNIQYF
TRBV13	TRBJ2-7	-	-	TGTGCCAGCAGGGCCAAGGGGGGGGTCTACGAGCAGTACTTC	CASRAKGGVYEQYF
TRBV29-1	TRBJ1-1	TRBD1	-	TGCAGCACGAGGACAGGTTCGGGAACTGAAGCTTTCTTT	CSTRTGSGTEAFF
TRBV6-6	TRBJ2-2	-	few	TGTGCCAGCAGTTACTCTTTCAACACCGGGGAGCTGTTTTTT	CASSYSFNTGELFF
TRBV12-3/TRBV12-4	TRBJ1-4	TRBD1	many	TGTGCCAGCAGGCCGACAGGGGAAGATAATGAAAAACTGTTTTTT	CASRPTGEDNEKLFF
TRBV7-6	TRBJ2-1	TRBD2	-	TGTGCCAGCAGCCCAGGGGGGCGGGGGGGACGCTACAATGAGCAGTTCTTC	CASSPGGRGGRYNEQFF
TRBV20-1	TRBJ2-1	TRBD2	-	TGCAGTGCTAGACTTAGCGGGAGATACAATGAGCAGTTCTTC	CSARLSGRYNEQFF
TRBV7-8	TRBJ1-5	-	-	TGTGCCAGCAGCTTAGAGGGTTCTCAGCCCCAGCATTTT	CASSLEGSQPQHF
TRBV20-1	TRBJ2-7	-	few	TGCAGTGCTAGATCCAACAGGGGGGGGACCCACGAGCAGTACTTC	CSARSNRGGTHEQYF
TRBV6-2/TRBV6-3	TRBJ2-7	-	few	TGTGCCAGCAGTTACTCGGAGAGCTCCTACGAGCAGTACTTC	CASSYSESSYEQYF
TRBV12-3/TRBV12-4	TRBJ2-4	-	-	TGTGCCAGCAGTCCCGAGGGAGGTCTAGCCAAAAACATTCAGTACTTC	CASSPEGGLAKNIQYF
TRBV11-2	TRBJ2-5	-	-	TGTGCCAGCAGCTTAGGGGCGGACAAAAGAGAGACCCAGTACTTC	CASSLGADKRETQYF
TRBV20-1	TRBJ2-7	TRBD2	few	TGCAGTGCTAGAGATAAGAAAACTAGCGGGATGTGGAACGAGCAGTACTTC	CSARDKKTSGMWNEQYF
TRBV7-2	TRBJ1-6	-	many	TGTGCCAGCAGCTTAACCCCCGGCCCCCTCCACTTT	CASSLTPGPLHF
TRBV6-6	TRBJ1-4	-	few	TGTGCCAGCAGTTACGGGGACACCCGACGGAATGAAAAACTGTTTTTT	CASSYGDTRRNEKLFF
TRBV12-3/TRBV12-4	TRBJ2-7	-	few	TGTGCCAGCTGTGTGGCCTACGAGCAGTACTTC	CASCVAYEQYF
TRBV7-2	TRBJ1-5	-	-	TGTGCCAGCAGCGCCGGCAATCAGCCCCAGCATTTT	CASSAGNQPQHF
TRBV28	TRBJ2-7	TRBD1	-	TGTGCCAGCAGCGCTCCGGGACAGGGCCCCGAGCAGTACTTC	CASSAPGQGPEQYF
TRBV9	TRBJ2-2	-	-	TGTGCCAGCAGCGCGCCGGGACGGACGAACACCGGGGAGCTGTTTTTT	CASSAPGRTNTGELFF
TRBV2	TRBJ1-5	-	few	TGTGCCAGCAGTGAATATCTTGCAGGGCCGAATCAGCCCCAGCATTTT	CASSEYLAGPNQPQHF
TRBV6-5	TRBJ2-7	TRBD2	-	TGTGCCAGCAGCCCCGGGGGGGTCCTCTACGAGCAGTACTTC	CASSPGGVLYEQYF
TRBV7-2	TRBJ2-5	-	-	TGTGCCAGCAGCTCCCCGGGGAAGTGGGAGCAGTACTTC	CASSSPGKWEQYF
TRBV7-9	TRBJ2-7	TRBD1	few	TGTGCCAGCAGCTGGACAGGGGGACTAGGTACCTACGAGCAGTACTTC	CASSWTGGLGTYEQYF
TRBV28	TRBJ2-5	TRBD2	many	TGTGCCAGCAGTTTTTCTAGCGGGGGGCAAGAGACCCAGTACTTC	CASSFSSGGQETQYF
TRBV9	TRBJ2-5	TRBD1	-	TGTGCCAGCAGCAACCGTCCGGGACAGGGTTCCTTCGGGGAGACCCAGTACTTC	CASSNRPGQGSFGETQYF
TRBV18	TRBJ2-1	-	many	TGTGCCAGCTCACCCGCTAGCTCCTACAATGAGCAGTTCTTC	CASSPASSYNEQFF
TRBV4-3	TRBJ2-7	TRBD2	few	TGCGCCAGCAGCCAAGATCCAACTAGCGGGAGGAACGAGCAGTACTTC	CASSQDPTSGRNEQYF
TRBV4-3	TRBJ2-2	-	few	TGCGCCAGCAGCCAAGAGCGTAGAGGGTTCACCGGGGAGCTGTTTTTT	CASSQERRGFTGELFF
TRBV28	TRBJ2-1	TRBD1	-	TGTGCCAGCACCGAGGGATGGGGACAGGGCTTGGATGAGCAGTTCTTC	CASTEGWGQGLDEQFF
TRBV20-1	TRBJ2-3	TRBD2	few	TGCAGTGCTAGAGATCTTCAGGCGGGAGGCACAGATACGCAGTATTTT	CSARDLQAGGTDTQYF
TRBV15	TRBJ1-2	TRBD1	few	TGTGCCACCAGCAGCCTCAAGGGGGGACAGGGGGGCTACACCTTC	CATSSLKGGQGGYTF
TRBV5-4	TRBJ2-1	-	-	TGTGCCAGCAGCTTAGCGCCGGGAACGGCTTACAATGAGCAGTTCTTC	CASSLAPGTAYNEQFF
TRBV11-1	TRBJ2-1	TRBD2	-	TGTGCCAGCAGCTTGCATTACAGCGGGGGCAATGAGCAGTTCTTC	CASSLHYSGGNEQFF
TRBV20-1	TRBJ2-7	TRBD1	few	TGCAGTGCTCGCTATGACAGGGGCAGTAAAACCTACGAGCAGTACTTC	CSARYDRGSKTYEQYF
TRBV5-8	TRBJ1-2	-	-	TGTGCCAGCAGCCTGCGCAGGGCGTCGGATGGCTACACCTTC	CASSLRRASDGYTF
TRBV4-3	TRBJ1-4	-	few	TGCGCCAGCAGCCAAGGCGTAGGGCAGAATGAAAAACTGTTTTTT	CASSQGVGQNEKLFF
TRBV6-5	TRBJ2-3	-	few	TGTGCCAGCAGTTACCTGGGCCGGTCCACAGATACGCAGTATTTT	CASSYLGRSTDTQYF